Below, 23 T cell receptor beta chains from the same sample are listed, as sequenced in a study of OX40 agonist ivuxolimab in advanced cancers. This table comes from immunoSEQ multiplex PCR, and its TCRdb copy is limited to in-frame clones, with some not included. The table shows about 74,000 clones, with roughly 90% occurring only once. The sequences come from CD4+ or CD8+ T cells sorted from blood, collected in a trial of the OX40 agonist ivuxolimab. The receptors here all came from an adult with an advanced solid tumor such as melanoma, head and neck, liver or kidney cancer.

The J gene is TRBJ2-3, the V gene TRBV11-2; unclear D gene. The CDR3 consists of 14 residues. CDR1 and CDR2 from the germline V gene are SGHAT and FQNNGV. V was pared by 0 bases and J by 6 bases, with 10 bases between. The DNA of the CDR3 is TGTGCCAGCAGCTTAGATCTGGTGGGGGATACGCAGTATTTT. This encodes CASSLDLVGDTQYF.

In the case of this clone: At one boundary the junction diverges from the germline segment, which might be a read error. This CDR3 reads CASSLAGTEETQYF. The CDR3 nucleotides read TGTGCTAGCAGCTTAGCCGGGACTGAAGAGACCCAGTACTTC. The chain links TRBV7-7 to TRBJ2-5; perhaps TRBD2 as D (6 bases). Germline CDR1 reads SSHAT; CDR2 reads FNYEAQ (reference sequence). The CDR3 sequence is 14 residues long.

This chain joins TRBV25-1 and TRBJ2-2, with TRBD2 matching 11 bases. The ends lost 8 bases at V and 0 bases at J; junction bases unmatched: 2. Per germline, CDR1 MGHDK and CDR2 SYGVNS. CDR3 length: 15 amino acids. CDR3 sequence (DNA): TGTGCCAGCGGACTAGCGGGCGCGAACACCGGGGAGCTGTTTTTT. Translated, it gives CASGLAGANTGELFF.

The chain links TRBV18 to TRBJ2-7; 13 nucleotides align to TRBD2. Germline loops: CDR1 KGHSH, CDR2 LQKENI. The CDR3 contains 19 residues. With V trimmed by 3 bases and J by 4 bases, 15 bases remained unmatched. In DNA, the CDR3 is TGTGCCAGCTCACCCTTTGGGACTAGCGGGAACCAAAGGGCGTACGAGCAGTACTTC. Amino acid sequence: CASSPFGTSGNQRAYEQYF.

This clone was observed a single time. The J gene is TRBJ1-4, the V gene TRBV2; unclear D gene. Germline loops: CDR1 SNHLY, CDR2 FYNNEI. The V end lost 5 bases, the J end lost 5 bases, and 9 bases lay between the germline ends. The CDR3 extends over 13 amino acids. The CDR3 here is CASSTRRNEKLFF. CDR3 DNA: TGTGCCAGCAGTACGAGGCGGAATGAAAAACTGTTTTTT.

The gene calls are TRBV29-1 and TRBJ2-7, with TRBD1 matching 11 bases. Germline assignment: CDR1 SQVTM and CDR2 ANQGSEA. CDR3 length equals 13 residues. J gave up 6 bases and V 6 bases, and 7 bases lay outside the gene matches. Written as DNA, the CDR3 is TGCAGCGTGGAAATCGGGACAGGGGGCGAGCAGTACTTC. Translation gives CSVEIGTGGEQYF.

The chain employs TRBV7-2 and TRBJ2-3, with D possibly being TRBD1 (7 bases). The CDR3 sequence is 17 residues long. CDR1 is SGHTA, CDR2 FQGNSA, per germline. Trimming stripped 5 bases from V and 2 bases from J, with 20 bases between. DNA for the CDR3: TGTGCCAGCAGCCTAAACCCGACAGGGAGGTACACAGATACGCAGTATTTT. As protein: CASSLNPTGRYTDTQYF. Full variable domain (missing parts from reference TRBV7-2 and TRBJ2-3): GAGVSQSPSNKVTEKGKDVELRCDPISGHTALYWYRQSLGQGLEFLIYFQGNSAPDKSGLPSDRFSAERTGGSVSTLTIQRTQQEDSAVYLCASSLNPTGRYTDTQYFGPGTRLTVL.

The chain is built from TRBV28 and TRBJ2-1; TRBD2 agrees at 9 bases. V lost 11 bases to trimming and J lost 7 bases; unmatched junction nucleotides: 9. Germline V gene lookup returns CDR1 MDHEN and CDR2 SYDVKM. This CDR3 comprises 13 residues. CDR3: CAASGTWRNEQFF. CDR3 DNA: TGTGCCGCTAGCGGGACCTGGAGAAATGAGCAGTTCTTC.

The gene calls are TRBV7-2 and TRBJ2-3; D remains unclear. The CDR3 length is 13 residues. CDR1 is SGHTA and CDR2 is FQGNSA in the germline V gene. The V end lost 2 bases, the J end lost 9 bases, and 12 bases lay between the germline ends. CDR3 sequence (DNA): TGTGCCAGCAGCTTAAATGTTCCTGGGACGCAGTATTTT. This gives the protein CASSLNVPGTQYF.

The J gene is TRBJ1-5, the V gene TRBV18; no definite D call. Trimming pared 3 bases from V and 7 bases from J, leaving 10 bases between. The germline CDR1 and CDR2 sequences are KGHSH and LQKENI. This CDR3 has 13 residues. This CDR3 is CASSPSHWQPQHF. Here the CDR3 DNA reads TGTGCCAGCTCACCGAGTCATTGGCAGCCCCAGCATTTT.

The rearrangement links TRBV6-6 to TRBJ2-7, with 8 bases fitting TRBD2. CDR1 and CDR2 from the germline V gene are MNHNY and SVGAGI (reference sequence). After removal of 7 bases from V and 3 bases from J, the junction contained 5 bases not matched to a gene. The CDR3 spans 13 residues. The CDR3 DNA follows: TGTGCCAGCACCCCGGGGGGGTTCTACGAGCAGTACTTC. Its translation: CASTPGGFYEQYF.

This sequence joins TRBV7-2 and TRBJ2-2; D uncertain. The length of the CDR3 is 16 residues. Per the germline V gene, CDR1 is SGHTA and CDR2 is FQGNSA. Trimming removed 2 bases at V and 4 bases at J, with 14 bases between. For the CDR3, the DNA is TGTGCCAGCAGCTTATATAAGGGCAGAGTCACCGGGGAGCTGTTTTTT. The encoded protein is CASSLYKGRVTGELFF.

The chain combines TRBV6-6 with TRBJ1-5; a possible D gene is TRBD1 (5 bases). V dropped 7 bases and J dropped 6 bases, with 13 bases sitting between them. The length of the CDR3 is 13 residues. Germline CDR1 is MNHNY and CDR2 is SVGAGI (reference sequence). The CDR3 DNA reads as TGTGCCAGCATGGTGAGGGGACGTCAGCCCCAGCATTTT. It codes for CASMVRGRQPQHF.

The CDR3 nucleotides are TGTGCCAGCAGCGCTAGGGGCCCGACTAGCGGGAGGGACACCGGGGAGCTGTTTTTT. As protein: CASSARGPTSGRDTGELFF. The gene calls are TRBV7-6 and TRBJ2-2; 14 bases are a match to TRBD2. CDR1 and CDR2 from the germline V gene are SGHVS and FNYEAQ. The V segment lost 5 bases and the J segment 3 bases; nucleotides outside the gene matches: 11. The CDR3 contains 19 residues.

The V and J genes are TRBV5-6 and TRBJ2-3; TRBD2 matches 8 bases. The V gene's germline CDR1 is SGHDT and CDR2 YYEEEE. This CDR3 is built from 16 residues. The V segment lost 4 bases and the J segment 5 bases; nucleotides outside the gene matches: 12. The CDR3 sequence is CASSQGTRTSRDTQYF. The CDR3 coding sequence is TGTGCCAGCAGCCAGGGGACTAGGACTTCCAGAGATACGCAGTATTTT.

This chain links TRBV2 with TRBJ1-1, with 7 bases matching TRBD1. The CDR3 has 14 amino acids. V gave up 6 bases and J gave up 1 base; unmatched junction bases: 5. Germline lookup yields CDR1 SNHLY and CDR2 FYNNEI. This CDR3 is CASRGTAQNTEAFF. CDR3 in DNA: TGTGCCAGCAGGGGGACAGCCCAGAACACTGAAGCTTTCTTT.

The rearrangement links TRBV6-1 to TRBJ2-7, with TRBD1 matching 8 bases. J lost 2 bases, V lost 6 bases, and 3 bases had no gene match. Looked up from germline, CDR1 is MNHNS and CDR2 is SASEGT. This CDR3 is built from 13 residues. The CDR3 DNA is TGTGCCAGCAGGGGACAGGCTACCTACGAGCAGTACTTC. Translating gives CASRGQATYEQYF.

CDR3 nucleotide sequence: TGTGCCACCAATAAAGCGGCCGACTACGAGCAGTACTTC. It codes for CATNKAADYEQYF. The rearrangement links TRBV15 to TRBJ2-7; a possible D gene is TRBD2 (5 bases). Germline V gene data show CDR1 as LNHNV and CDR2 as YYDKDF (reference sequence). V lost 7 bases to trimming and J lost 3 bases, with 13 bases between them. The CDR3 totals 13 residues.

This clone has a single count. CDR3 amino acids: CSGGPTDTQYF. CDR3 DNA sequence: TGCAGCGGGGGACCCACAGATACGCAGTATTTT. The chain has TRBV29-1 and TRBJ2-3; D may correspond to TRBD1 or TRBD2 (5 bases each). This CDR3 is built from 11 residues. Per germline, CDR1 SQVTM and CDR2 ANQGSEA. The V and J ends lost 7 bases and 2 bases respectively, with 7 bases between them.

This clone was recorded a few times. J is TRBJ1-3 and V is TRBV4-1; 7 nucleotides agree with TRBD1. With V trimmed by 5 bases and J by 2 bases, 15 bases remained unmatched. Per germline, CDR1 MGHRA and CDR2 YSYEKL. This CDR3 has 18 residues. CDR3 DNA sequence: TGCGCCAGCAGCTCCGGGCCCGCCACAGGGGCCGCTGGAAACACCATATATTTT. Its protein is CASSSGPATGAAGNTIYF.

The gene calls are TRBV5-1 and TRBJ2-2; tentatively, D is TRBD2 (5 bases). CDR3 length: 15 residues. The V gene lost 0 bases and the J gene lost 7 bases, with 13 bases spanning the gap. CDR1 is SGHRS and CDR2 is YFSETQ in the germline V gene. This CDR3 reads CASSLVGFGSGELFF. The CDR3 bases are TGCGCCAGCAGCTTGGTCGGCTTTGGGAGCGGGGAGCTGTTTTTT.

The chain recombines TRBV5-1 with TRBJ2-6; D assignment may be TRBD1 or TRBD2 (6 bases each). The CDR3 contains 17 residues. V dropped 6 bases and J dropped 2 bases, with 18 bases sitting between them. CDR1 and CDR2 (germline): SGHRS, YFSETQ. The CDR3 nucleotides are TGCGCCAGCACTGTTGAGGGGGGACTCCCTGGGGCCAACGTCCTGACTTTC. Residues: CASTVEGGLPGANVLTF.

The J gene is TRBJ2-1, the V gene TRBV18, with 13 bases fitting TRBD2. V was pared by 4 bases and J by 8 bases, with 8 bases of the junction left unmatched. This CDR3 contains 16 residues. CDR1 and CDR2 from the germline V gene are KGHSH and LQKENI. CDR3 residues: CASSRTSGSLTDEQFF. DNA for the CDR3: TGTGCCAGCTCACGGACTAGCGGGAGTTTAACCGATGAGCAGTTCTTC.